The source of this T cell receptor beta chain is a study of blood T cell repertoires in COVID-19. Whole-study context: There were acute and convalescent COVID-19 samples, and they came from the United States, Italy and Spain. PBMCs, B-cell-depleted T cells, or T cells were the source of the cDNA or gDNA that made up the material.

V dropped 1 base and J dropped 3; count of bases not matched to a gene: 9. Germline V gene lookup returns CDR1 KGHSH and CDR2 LQKENI. The CDR3 sequence is 17 residues long. In Seattle, patients joined the study during active infection and were tracked longitudinally. Original processing notes: Reference gene primer amplification gave nucleated cell count estimates. Here immunoSEQ multiplex PCR was the method, and the copy in TCRdb shows in-frame clones only, minus some. The DNA was the basis for D and trimming; V, J and clone size are from that table. The sample yields almost 400,000 clones, over 75% seen once.

The sample comprised peripheral blood. The sequence came from an older woman with COVID-19, enrolled during active disease. The chain carries TRBV18 and TRBJ2-5; TRBD2 agrees at 9 bases. CDR3 DNA: TGTGCCAGCTCACCACAGCGGGGGGACCCGGGAGAAGAGACCCAGTACTTC. Protein: CASSPQRGDPGEETQYF.